A single TCR beta chain is shown here with its context. The germline gives CDR1 MNHEY, CDR2 SMNVEV (reference sequence). Losses at the gene ends were 5 bases for V and 6 bases for J; bases not matched to a gene: 5. The CDR3 extends over 13 amino acids. These data belong to a study of beta chain features in type 1 diabetes. Study in general: There were about 110,000,000 sorted cells examined across all samples.

The authors reverse transcribed all of the isolated RNA, so sequencing captured expressed TCRB transcripts. TCRdb's copy holds only in-frame clones and misses some; the assay was immunoSEQ multiplex PCR. The sample yields 300,000 to 450,000 clones, around 12% seen once. This TCR derives from a man in his late teens or twenties in good health. Sequenced: naive CD4+ T cells from blood. The rearrangement uses TRBV27 and TRBJ1-2, with 8 positions matching TRBD1. The CDR3 here is CASSLTGGDGYTF. For the CDR3, the DNA is TGTGCCAGCAGTCTTACAGGGGGGGATGGCTACACCTTC.